Reported below is one TCR beta chain. The data were taken from a study of cytomegalovirus exposure and HLA in healthy donors. Primers included in the PCR were 60 Vbeta and 13 Jbeta primers. Sequenced by immunoSEQ multiplex PCR; TCRdb stores in-frame clones only, minus some. The specimen's table records over 65,000 clones. V lost 4 bases, J lost 2 bases, and 6 bases stayed unmatched. Per the germline V gene, CDR1 is MNHEY and CDR2 is SVGAGI. The CDR3 extends over 15 amino acids. The TCR originated in a man aged 30 to 39 in good health and CMV-seronegative. The sequenced sample consisted of PBMCs. This rearrangement joins TRBV6-5 to TRBJ2-5; TRBD2 matches 8 bases. The CDR3 DNA reads TGTGCCAGCAGTTCCCCCGGGGGGGCACAAGAGACCCAGTACTTC. This gives the protein CASSSPGGAQETQYF.